The following is a TCR beta chain sequence with its context. No antigen is known for it. No much larger clone is present one base from it, and per-base qualities are unavailable. This sample was included in a study of T cell responses to AZD1222 COVID-19 vaccine (dated by TCRdb to the early 2020s). With regard to the full study: TCR sequencing was performed for 233 trial participants, of whom 200 to 220 were given two doses of AZD1222 and around 26 were given two doses of MenACWY control vaccine. Trial participants were enrolled by age into subgroups of 18-55, 56-69 and 70-plus years, and around 150, 28 and 57 TCR-sequenced participants, respectively, were included in these subgroups.

This specimen's time point label, per the study, means: about 28 days (+/-7) after the second vaccine dose. According to the study, the label for this sample's treatment or condition signals: meningococcal conjugate vaccine given as trial control. Vaccinee samples came from UK trials COV001 and COV002, including a single-blind randomized controlled phase 2/3 trial of AZD1222 (ChAdOx1 nCoV-19) in healthy adults. For TCRbeta chain sequencing, PBMC samples were collected from trial participants at day 0 and at day 28 after the second dose. The CDR3, cysteine through phenylalanine, is 13 amino acids long. Only the CDR3 portion is preserved as DNA: 39 bases, with reading frame beginning at the first base. In the germline V gene (reference sequence), CDR1 corresponds to LNHDA and CDR2 to SQIVND. V lost 5 bases and J lost 6 bases; the stretch between them is 11 bases long. The CDR3 regions of human TCRbeta chains were analyzed by immunosequencing. The paper's data handling went like this. Repertoire TCRs were checked for matches against a reference library of SARS-CoV-2-specific TCRs that had been generated using the MIRA antigen-specificity platform. Breadth was defined as the fraction of unique TCRs that were SARS-CoV-2-associated. Depth was defined as the fraction of total T cells that were SARS-CoV-2-associated. Using the MIRA data, each spike-specific TCR was mapped to the spike region that the TCR reacts to and placed in a CD4 or CD8 class. Log10-transformed breadth and depth values were compared by one-way ANOVA with Sidak's multiple comparisons tests. Drawn from immuneACCESS, this table holds only the in-frame rearrangements with V and J called that TCRdb kept. Clones are partly lost; checked studies trace under half to an unresolved V gene and leave the rest unexplained. V, J and clone size were drawn from that table, and D and trimming were deduced from the DNA. This sample has some 150,000 clones in its table, and 65% to 90% of those were observed once. Jointly, the top ten make up approximately 8% of the sample.

General findings and caveats noted by the study authors: Nearly half of unique spike-specific TCRs reportedly recognized epitopes outside regions mutated in the B.1.351 and B.1.1.7 variants. The 56-69-year group was small, and its depth increase did not reach significance, likely because of low power. Participants were mostly white British, with more females than males. The authors suggested clonal diversity may have been underestimated. Conclusions about previously exposed vaccinees were limited because only five to seven AZD1222 recipients were SARS-CoV-2 seropositive at baseline. Vaccine-associated CD4 TCRs spanned the whole spike protein, with dominant responses in regions 160-218 and 743-854. Because no day 14 peak-response samples were available, the repertoires could be characterized only after the peak T cell response. A significant rise in spike-specific TCR breadth and depth was observed after two AZD1222 doses relative to day 0 and relative to MenACWY recipients.

The sequencing used peripheral blood, collected 28 days after the second dose of the MenACWY control vaccine. The clonotype originates from an adult who received the MenACWY meningococcal vaccine as a control. The chain is encoded by TRBV19 joined to TRBJ2-1; the D gene is perhaps TRBD2, from 5 matching bases. The CDR3 loop reads CASSAGKGNEQFF. In nucleotide form, the sequence is TGTGCCAGTAGTGCCGGGAAGGGCAATGAGCAGTTCTTC.